This record concerns one T cell receptor (beta chain) sequence. Its antigen remains unknown. Each donor provided at least one pre-ART PBMC sample and at least two post-ART PBMC samples. This record comes from a study of long-term antiretroviral therapy in people with HIV. Across the whole study: Collection dates of the earliest samples fall about a decade before the 2015 immediate-ART recommendation. The study, taken as a whole, reports: Before ART, certain clones expanded, and these dominated the repertoire at all time points.

Trimming removed 6 bases at V and 4 bases at J, with 12 bases between. Per the germline V gene, CDR1 is SNHLY and CDR2 is FYNNEI. This CDR3 has 13 residues. Investigators performed immunoSEQ version v3.0 at survey level. Profiled with immunoSEQ multiplex PCR; TCRdb holds only in-frame clones, not every one. The sample includes roughly 20,000 clones, around nine tenths of them seen just once. The material was unsorted PBMCs, obtained 0.5 years after starting antiretroviral therapy. The chain joins TRBV2 to TRBJ1-1, with D possibly being TRBD1 (5 bases). This receptor was obtained from a man aged 35 to 55 with HIV. The CDR3 protein is CASRRVGATEAFF. CDR3 in DNA: TGTGCCAGCAGGCGCGTTGGGGCCACTGAAGCTTTCTTT.